These 28 T cell receptor beta chains were all obtained from the same sample, sequenced in a study of T cells in Graves' hyperthyroidism and ophthalmopathy. The investigators amplified TCR beta CDR3 regions from RNA transcripts. HTBI primers were used for first-round RT-PCR of the TCR CDR3. TCRdb called the multiplex PCR reads again in MiXCR, with one record for every CDR3 protein. The repertoire holds around 360,000 distinct CDR3 sequences, 13% to 15% seen once, with roughly a fifth in the top ten. The sequenced material came from blood. The receptor source for this set is a woman in her sixties or seventies with Graves' ophthalmopathy.

The sample holds a few counts of this clonotype. The CDR3 DNA reads TGCGCCAGCCCCCCCTACAATGAGCAGTTCTTC. Amino acids: CASPPYNEQFF. The chain links TRBV10-2 to TRBJ2-1; no clear D gene. The CDR3 length is 11 residues. CDR1 is WSHSY, CDR2 SAAADI, per germline. V lost 8 bases and J lost 2, with 4 bases in between.

This clonotype has a count of ten or more. The chain employs TRBV2 and TRBJ2-1; maybe TRBD2 (6 bases). V lost 2 bases to trimming and J lost 3 bases, with 11 bases between them. The CDR3 has 15 residues. Germline V gene data show CDR1 as SNHLY and CDR2 as FYNNEI. CDR3 residues: CASSERLANYNEQFF. CDR3 nucleotides: TGTGCCAGCAGTGAACGGCTAGCGAACTACAATGAGCAGTTCTTC.

The DNA of the CDR3 is TGTGCCAGCAGAGCCGGGACAACAGGGACGCAGTATTTT. Amino acid sequence: CASRAGTTGTQYF. The chain has TRBV6-1 and TRBJ2-3; weak D call: TRBD1 (6 bases). In germline, CDR1 is MNHNS, CDR2 SASEGT. The V end was cut by 6 bases, the J end by 9 bases, with 16 bases between. The CDR3 spans 13 residues.

Remarks on this clonotype: Relative to the germline gene, one junction end is altered; a read error may explain this. This sequence joins TRBV27 and TRBJ2-2; D uncertain. The CDR3 spans 14 residues. The germline CDR1 and CDR2 sequences are MNHEY and SMNVEV (reference sequence). The DNA for the CDR3 is TGTGTCAGCCGCACAGCGTCGAACACCGGGGAGCTGTTTTTT. Translated: CVSRTASNTGELFF.

This clonotype was counted only a few times. V and J are TRBV10-3 and TRBJ2-3, with a possible D match to TRBD1 (6 bases). CDR1 and CDR2 from the germline V gene are ENHRY and SYGVKD. The CDR3 loop spans 16 amino acids. Trimming left V 4 bases short and J 0 bases short, with 14 bases between. The CDR3 reads CAISGGEGQSTDTQYF. In DNA form, the CDR3 reads TGTGCCATCAGTGGCGGCGAGGGACAAAGCACAGATACGCAGTATTTT.

This clonotype showed up just a few times. The V gene is TRBV24-1, the J gene TRBJ2-3, with a weak D call TRBD2 (6 bases). V lost 6 bases to trimming and J lost 5 bases, with 14 bases between them. The CDR3 totals 14 residues. Germline-derived CDR1 and CDR2 are KGHDR and SFDVKD. The CDR3 is CATSPVGGGDTQYF. The CDR3 DNA reads as TGTGCCACCAGTCCCGTTGGGGGAGGAGATACGCAGTATTTT.

Notes on this clonotype: A much larger clone differs from this one at a single base, so this may be a read error. The V and J genes are TRBV10-3 and TRBJ1-1, with 9 nucleotides matching TRBD1. Germline V gene sequence: CDR1 ENHRY, CDR2 SYGVKD. The CDR3 contains 13 residues. Losses at the gene ends were 5 bases for V and 7 bases for J; bases not matched to a gene: 5. The CDR3, as DNA: TGTGCCATCAGTCTACAGGGGGCCATTGAAGCTTTCTTT. This codes for CAISLQGAIEAFF.

Many counts were recorded for this clonotype. The chain employs TRBV28 and TRBJ2-1, with 9 bases aligning to TRBD1. Trimming at V came to 6 bases and at J to 5 bases, leaving 11 bases not matched to a gene. The length of the CDR3 is 16 residues. Germline CDR1 MDHEN, CDR2 SYDVKM. The CDR3 here is CASRGTGRRVHNEQFF. As DNA, the CDR3 is TGTGCCAGCAGGGGGACAGGGCGGAGGGTACACAATGAGCAGTTCTTC.

This clonotype occurred many times. This chain connects TRBV7-9 to TRBJ2-1, with D possibly matching TRBD2 (6 bases). Trimming removed 7 bases at V and 6 bases at J, with 16 bases between. The CDR3 is made up of 14 amino acids. Germline V lookup: CDR1 SEHNR, CDR2 FQNEAQ (reference sequence). CDR3 residues: CASTPSRERNEQFF. The DNA of the CDR3 is TGTGCCAGCACCCCGTCCCGGGAGCGCAATGAGCAGTTCTTC.

This clonotype has a count of ten or more. The gene calls are TRBV12-5 and TRBJ2-1, with 10 bases aligning to TRBD1. Looked up from germline, CDR1 is LGHNT and CDR2 is FRNRAP. The junction had 5 bases not matched to a gene; V was cut back by 6 bases and J by 9 bases. The length of the CDR3 is 13 residues. The CDR3 reads CASGPGTGVEQFF. Written as DNA, the CDR3 is TGTGCTAGTGGACCCGGGACAGGGGTTGAGCAGTTCTTC.

This clonotype came up many times. The DNA for the CDR3 is TGTGCCAGCAGCCCGGGACTAGCGGCGACCGGGGAGCTGTTTTTT. It codes for CASSPGLAATGELFF. The chain couples TRBV3-1 to TRBJ2-2; 11 positions agree with TRBD2. The germline V gene has CDR1 LGHDT and CDR2 YNNKEL (reference sequence). The CDR3 spans 15 residues. V gave up 4 bases and J gave up 5 bases; unmatched junction bases: 3. Full variable domain (remainder filled in from reference TRBV3-1 and TRBJ2-2): DTAVSQTPKYLVTQMGNDKSIKCEQNLGHDTMYWYKQDSKKFLKIMFSYNNKELIINETVPNRFSPKSPDKAHLNLHINSLELGDSAVYFCASSPGLAATGELFFGEGSRLTVL.

This clonotype showed up just a few times. As the CDR3 is not closed by the conserved phenylalanine or tryptophan, this likely results from a read error. The chain joins TRBV11-2 to TRBJ2-7; 9 bases line up with TRBD2. CDR1 and CDR2 (germline): SGHAT, FQNNGV. V lost 1 base, J lost 0 bases, and 1 base stayed unmatched. The CDR3 has 15 residues. Here the CDR3 DNA reads TGTGCCAGCAGCTTAGGACTAGCGGACTCCTACGAGCAGTACTCC. Its protein is CASSLGLADSYEQYS.

This clonotype was counted between two and nine times. The V call is TRBV28, the J call TRBJ1-2; 8 nucleotides line up with TRBD1. There are 14 residues in the CDR3. Per the germline V gene, CDR1 is MDHEN and CDR2 is SYDVKM. Losses at the gene ends were 4 bases for V and 0 bases for J; bases not matched to a gene: 1. The CDR3: CASSSTGANYGYTF. The CDR3 bases are TGTGCCAGCAGTTCGACAGGGGCTAACTATGGCTACACCTTC.

The table lists this clonotype with many counts. The chain couples TRBV12-3 or TRBV12-4 to TRBJ2-1; D remains ambiguous. Trimming took off 5 bases at V and 9 bases at J, with 14 bases between the two ends. The CDR3 runs to 13 residues. The DNA for the CDR3 is TGTGCCAGCAGTCATTGGGCAGGAAGTGAGCAGTTCTTC. It encodes CASSHWAGSEQFF.

This clonotype appeared many times. The rearrangement joins TRBV27 to TRBJ2-7; D is possibly TRBD2 (6 bases). V was pared by 5 bases and J by 3 bases, with 17 bases between. Germline CDR1 reads MNHEY; CDR2 reads SMNVEV (reference sequence). The CDR3 contains 15 residues. Written as DNA, the CDR3 is TGTGCCAGCAGTCCAGGCGGAGGGTTGAACTACGAGCAGTACTTC. Translating gives CASSPGGGLNYEQYF.

The V call is TRBV9, the J call TRBJ1-1; 9 bases align to TRBD1. The CDR3 is made up of 14 amino acids. The germline gives CDR1 SGDLS, CDR2 YYNGEE. Trimming removed 4 bases from V and 4 bases from J; junction bases left unmatched: 5. The CDR3 reads CASSPRQGGTEAFF. The CDR3 DNA follows: TGTGCCAGCAGCCCCAGACAGGGGGGCACTGAAGCTTTCTTT.

J is TRBJ2-7 and V is TRBV7-6, with D possibly matching TRBD2 (6 bases). The CDR3 contains 15 residues. Germline V gene sequence: CDR1 SGHVS, CDR2 FNYEAQ. The germline V and J ends were trimmed by 5 bases and 6 bases, with 20 bases remaining between them. The CDR3 DNA is TGTGCCAGCAGCCCACGACTAGAGGGGATAAGCGAGCAGTACTTC. It translates to CASSPRLEGISEQYF.

This clonotype was recorded at least ten times. The V gene is TRBV7-9, the J gene TRBJ2-7; D remains unclear. The CDR3 is 14 residues long. The germline CDR1 and CDR2 sequences are SEHNR and FQNEAQ (reference sequence). V lost 4 bases, J lost 4 bases, and 14 bases lay in between. The CDR3 coding sequence is TGTGCCAGCAGCTCAGCGTTGGCACGATACGAGCAGTACTTC. Translated: CASSSALARYEQYF.

In this sample, this clonotype turned up many times. The chain joins TRBV20-1 to TRBJ2-2; D unresolved. Per germline, CDR1 DFQATT and CDR2 SNEGSKA (reference sequence). This CDR3 region has 11 residues. Trimming removed 6 bases from V and 5 bases from J, with 7 bases in between. The CDR3 region has the DNA TGCAGTGCACGGATGACCGGGGAGCTGTTTTTT. This codes for CSARMTGELFF.

This clonotype was detected ten times or more. The chain recombines TRBV6-1 with TRBJ2-3, with 10 bases identical to TRBD1. The germline gives CDR1 MNHNS, CDR2 SASEGT. V shed 6 bases, J shed 3 bases, and the junction held 6 bases outside the gene matches. The CDR3 is 15 amino acids. CDR3: CASSLTGGLTDTQYF. CDR3 nucleotide sequence: TGTGCCAGCAGCCTGACAGGGGGCTTAACAGATACGCAGTATTTT.

The genes are TRBV6-2 or TRBV6-3 and TRBJ2-6; D may be TRBD1 or TRBD2 (5 bases each). Germline V gene data show CDR1 as MNHEY and CDR2 as SVGEGT. The V and J ends lost 6 bases and 4 bases respectively, with 10 bases between them. CDR3 length equals 14 residues. In DNA, the CDR3 is TGTGCCAGCAGGAGGGGTTTAGGGGCCAACGTCCTGACTTTC. Translating it yields CASRRGLGANVLTF.

The rearrangement joins TRBV5-4 to TRBJ2-1; 15 nucleotides line up with TRBD2. The length of the CDR3 is 17 residues. CDR1 is SGHNT, CDR2 YYREEE, per germline (reference sequence). Trimming removed 2 bases from V and 5 bases from J; junction bases left unmatched: 5. For the CDR3, the DNA is TGTGCCAGCAGCTTCGGACTAGCGGGAGGGCCAAACAATGAGCAGTTCTTC. This gives the protein CASSFGLAGGPNNEQFF.

This clonotype came up many times. The chain carries TRBV30 and TRBJ2-7; D call uncertain. V shed 2 bases and J shed 4 bases, with 9 bases lying between them. There are 12 residues in the CDR3. The germline V gene has CDR1 GTSNPN and CDR2 SVGIG (reference sequence). This CDR3 is CAWSMERYEQYF. The CDR3 DNA follows: TGTGCCTGGAGTATGGAAAGATACGAGCAGTACTTC.

This clonotype appeared many times. The genes are TRBV2 and TRBJ2-7; 7 positions match TRBD2. After removal of 4 bases from V and 6 bases from J, the junction contained 12 bases not matched to a gene. The CDR3 extends over 15 amino acids. In germline, CDR1 is SNHLY, CDR2 FYNNEI. CDR3 residues: CASSGLLAGVAEQYF. CDR3 DNA sequence: TGTGCCAGCAGTGGCCTCCTGGCGGGGGTCGCCGAGCAGTACTTC.

This clonotype was recorded at least ten times. The gene calls are TRBV4-1 and TRBJ2-2; D might be TRBD1 (6 bases). This CDR3 spans 13 amino acids. Germline V gives CDR1 MGHRA, CDR2 YSYEKL. V lost 4 bases, J lost 4 bases, and 7 bases lay in between. The CDR3 DNA follows: TGCGCCAGCAGCCGGGACATCACCGGGGAGCTGTTTTTT. This encodes CASSRDITGELFF.

This clonotype occurred many times. The J gene is TRBJ2-7, the V gene TRBV10-2, with 8 bases identical to TRBD1. This CDR3 comprises 18 residues. The germline V gene encodes CDR1 WSHSY and CDR2 SAAADI. Unmatched junction bases numbered 19, after V lost 6 bases and J lost 3 bases. The CDR3 sequence is CASSPKVIIKTGGYEQYF. The CDR3 DNA reads as TGCGCCAGCAGCCCAAAGGTCATTATAAAAACAGGGGGCTACGAGCAGTACTTC.

With respect to this clonotype: At one end the junction does not follow the germline gene, possibly because of a read error. V gene TRBV18 combines with J gene TRBJ2-5; perhaps TRBD2 as D (5 bases). The CDR3 is 12 amino acids. Germline V CDR1 and CDR2: KGHSH, LQKENI. This CDR3 reads CASSPDGRGSNF. The CDR3 DNA is TGTGCCAGCTCGCCCGACGGACGGGGTAGTAACTTC.

The V and J genes are TRBV5-6 and TRBJ2-2; 14 bases line up with TRBD2. V dropped 7 bases and J dropped 7; count of bases not matched to a gene: 9. The germline V gene has CDR1 SGHDT and CDR2 YYEEEE. The CDR3 loop spans 16 amino acids. This chain's CDR3 is CASAGTSGSWGGELFF. In nucleotides, the CDR3 is TGTGCCAGCGCCGGGACTAGCGGGAGTTGGGGCGGGGAGCTGTTTTTT.